These 23 T cell receptor beta chains were all obtained from the same sample, sequenced in a study of diagnostic markers for celiac disease. For each CDR3 protein, TCRdb gives one entry from its re-call of the reads, without DNA. This table lists several hundred distinct CDR3 sequences. What was sequenced was either unsorted cells or a sorted T cell fraction (not recorded which). These receptors came from a human donor. This table probably holds off-target reads from a library built for another chain.

This clonotype is called large based on its frequency. The chain combines TRBV28 with TRBJ2-7. There are 11 residues in the CDR3. Germline CDR1 is MDHEN and CDR2 is SYDVKM. CDR3 sequence: CASSWNAEQYF.

This clonotype is deemed medium-sized (0.01 to 0.1%) by its frequency. This sequence joins TRBV5-1 and TRBJ1-2. CDR1 is SGHRS, CDR2 YFSETQ, per germline. This CDR3 region has 15 residues. This chain's CDR3 is CASSLGTGTREGYTF.

By frequency, this clonotype registers large. The chain couples TRBV2 to TRBJ2-1; absent DNA, TCRdb's TRBD2 call cannot be checked. The CDR3 has 12 residues. CDR1 SNHLY and CDR2 FYNNEI come from the germline V gene. The CDR3 reads CASSDSVVRLVF.

The chain couples TRBV5-1 to TRBJ1-2. Germline V gene data show CDR1 as SGHRS and CDR2 as YFSETQ. CDR3 length: 13 amino acids. This chain's CDR3 is CASSLENNYGYTF.

This rearrangement joins TRBV29-1 to TRBJ2-7. Germline V gives CDR1 SQVTM, CDR2 ANQGSEA. CDR3 length: 12 amino acids. The CDR3 sequence: CSVGSGTYEQYF.

This sequence joins TRBV19 and TRBJ1-5; checking the TCRdb D call of TRBD1 is not possible without DNA. CDR3 length equals 15 residues. CDR1 is LNHDA, CDR2 SQIVND, per germline (reference sequence). CDR3 amino acids: CASSLPGTGGQPQHF.

In terms of frequency, this clonotype is medium-sized (0.01 to 0.1%). The chain combines TRBV6-4 with TRBJ1-1; TCRdb names TRBD1, which stays unverified in the absence of DNA. The germline V gene encodes CDR1 MRHNA and CDR2 SNTAGT. The CDR3 spans 13 residues. CDR3 sequence reads: CASSDSPLTEAFF.

The V call is TRBV9, the J call TRBJ1-2; TCRdb's D call, TRBD1, is unchecked because there is no DNA. The CDR3 loop spans 14 amino acids. Germline V CDR1 and CDR2: SGDLS, YYNGEE. This CDR3 is CASSVAQGPHGYTF.

The V call is TRBV20-1, the J call TRBJ2-3. There are 11 residues in the CDR3. Looked up from germline, CDR1 is DFQATT and CDR2 is SNEGSKA (reference sequence). CDR3 amino acids: CSARFPDTQYF.

In terms of frequency, this clonotype is medium-sized. This chain joins TRBV29-1 and TRBJ2-3; without DNA, the TCRdb call of TRBD1 cannot be checked. CDR3 length equals 15 residues. Germline loops: CDR1 SQVTM, CDR2 ANQGSEA. CDR3 region: CSVHAQGTLTDTQYF.

Frequency places this clonotype as medium-sized (0.01 to 0.1%). The rearrangement uses TRBV27 and TRBJ1-6. The CDR3 is made up of 13 amino acids. The V gene's germline CDR1 is MNHEY and CDR2 SMNVEV (reference sequence). The chain's CDR3 is CASSPDFNSPLHF.

According to its frequency, this clonotype is large. This chain uses TRBV28 with TRBJ2-1; TCRdb's D call of TRBD1 is untestable without DNA. Germline lookup yields CDR1 MDHEN and CDR2 SYDVKM. The CDR3 spans 14 residues. The CDR3: CASQTGSLSINEFF.

This clonotype shows up as medium-sized by frequency. The chain employs TRBV12-3 or TRBV12-4 and TRBJ1-2; TCRdb outputs TRBD1, but without DNA this stays unchecked. There are 14 residues in the CDR3. CDR3 loop: CASSFAGQTYGYTF.

The chain couples TRBV5-1 to TRBJ1-2. The CDR3 is made up of 14 amino acids. Germline V lookup: CDR1 SGHRS, CDR2 YFSETQ. CDR3 loop: CASSLESSNYGYTF. The full variable domain, its missing parts supplied by reference TRBV5-1 and TRBJ1-2, is KAGVTQTPRYLIKTRGQQVTLSCSPISGHRSVSWYQQTPGQGLQFLFEYFSETQRNKGNFPGRFSGRQFSNSRSEMNVSTLELGDSALYLCASSLESSNYGYTFGSGTRLTVV.

Considering frequency, this clonotype is medium-sized (0.01 to 0.1%). The chain joins TRBV3-1 to TRBJ1-5. The CDR3 runs 14 residues. Germline V CDR1 and CDR2: LGHDT, YNNKEL (reference sequence). CDR3: CASSQGITDQPQHF.

This clonotype ranks as medium-sized in terms of frequency. The CDR3 protein is CATSQDRVTEAFF. The V call is TRBV2, the J call TRBJ1-1; without DNA, the TCRdb call of TRBD1 cannot be checked. The CDR3 extends over 13 amino acids. Germline-derived CDR1 and CDR2 are SNHLY and FYNNEI.

This clonotype ranks as medium-sized in terms of frequency. CDR3: CASSPPGISYYNEQFF. V gene TRBV12-3 or TRBV12-4 combines with J gene TRBJ2-1; TCRdb reports TRBD2, a call that lacks DNA to check it against. The CDR3 length is 16 residues.

This clonotype is deemed medium-sized by its frequency. The chain combines TRBV12-3 or TRBV12-4 with TRBJ1-2; TCRdb lists TRBD1, though no DNA is available to test this call. The CDR3 loop spans 13 amino acids. This CDR3 reads CASSSDRFYGYTF.

The chain is built from TRBV7-2 and TRBJ1-2. In germline, CDR1 is SGHTA, CDR2 FQGNSA. The CDR3 has 11 residues. The CDR3 sequence: CASSLEGGYTF. Looking up the rest from reference TRBV7-2 and TRBJ1-2 gives the full variable domain: GAGVSQSPSNKVTEKGKDVELRCDPISGHTALYWYRQSLGQGLEFLIYFQGNSAPDKSGLPSDRFSAERTGGSVSTLTIQRTQQEDSAVYLCASSLEGGYTFGSGTRLTVV.

This clonotype is classed as medium-sized by frequency. V usage is TRBV29-1 and J usage is TRBJ1-2; TCRdb outputs TRBD1, but without DNA this stays unchecked. The CDR3 runs to 13 residues. Germline CDR1 reads SQVTM; CDR2 reads ANQGSEA. The CDR3 loop reads CSVERGTEYGYTF.

This clonotype shows up as medium-sized by frequency. The chain combines TRBV15 with TRBJ1-4; the D gene TCRdb calls, TRBD1, cannot be checked with no DNA. Germline lookup yields CDR1 LNHNV and CDR2 YYDKDF (reference sequence). The CDR3 covers 15 residues. This CDR3 reads CATSRDRTGGEKLFF.

This chain links TRBV20-1 with TRBJ2-3; TCRdb proposes TRBD1, but this gene call is untestable without DNA. Looked up from germline, CDR1 is DFQATT and CDR2 is SNEGSKA (reference sequence). The CDR3 runs to 15 residues. The CDR3 spells CSARVGGGSTDTQYF.

The chain uses TRBV18 and TRBJ1-2. This CDR3 has 13 residues. Germline V CDR1 and CDR2: KGHSH, LQKENI. CDR3 amino acids: CASSGQEGRGYTF.